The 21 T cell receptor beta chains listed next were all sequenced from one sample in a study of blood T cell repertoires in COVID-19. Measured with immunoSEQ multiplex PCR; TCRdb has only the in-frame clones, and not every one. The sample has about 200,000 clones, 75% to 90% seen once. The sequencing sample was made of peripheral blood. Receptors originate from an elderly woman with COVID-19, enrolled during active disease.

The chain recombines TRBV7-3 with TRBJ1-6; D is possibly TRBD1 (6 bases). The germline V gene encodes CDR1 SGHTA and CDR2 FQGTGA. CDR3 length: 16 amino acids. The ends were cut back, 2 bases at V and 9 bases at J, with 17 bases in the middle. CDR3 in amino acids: CASSLEGRGRGSPLHF. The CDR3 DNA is TGTGCCAGCAGCTTAGAGGGCAGGGGCCGGGGTTCACCCCTCCACTTT.

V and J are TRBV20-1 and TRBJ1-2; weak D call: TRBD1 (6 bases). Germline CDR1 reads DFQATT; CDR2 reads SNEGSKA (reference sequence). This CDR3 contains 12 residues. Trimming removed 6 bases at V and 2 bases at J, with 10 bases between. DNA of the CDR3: TGCAGTGCCAGTACAGGGAACTATGGCTACACCTTC. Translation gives CSASTGNYGYTF.

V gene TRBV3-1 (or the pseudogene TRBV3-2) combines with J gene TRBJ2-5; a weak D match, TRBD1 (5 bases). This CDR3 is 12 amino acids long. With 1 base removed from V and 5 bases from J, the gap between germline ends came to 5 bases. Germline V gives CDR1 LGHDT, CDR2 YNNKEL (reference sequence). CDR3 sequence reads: CASSQGGETQYF. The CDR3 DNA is TGTGCCAGCAGCCAAGGGGGCGAGACCCAGTACTTC.

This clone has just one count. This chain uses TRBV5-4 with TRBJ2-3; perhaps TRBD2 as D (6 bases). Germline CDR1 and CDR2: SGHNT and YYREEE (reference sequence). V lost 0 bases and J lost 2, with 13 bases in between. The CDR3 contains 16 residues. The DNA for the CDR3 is TGTGCCAGCAGCTTGGTTAGTAGCGGATACACAGATACGCAGTATTTT. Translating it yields CASSLVSSGYTDTQYF. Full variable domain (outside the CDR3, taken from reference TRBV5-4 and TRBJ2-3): ETGVTQSPTHLIKTRGQQVTLRCSSQSGHNTVSWYQQALGQGPQFIFQYYREEENGRGNFPPRFSGLQFPNYSSELNVNALELDDSALYLCASSLVSSGYTDTQYFGPGTRLTVL.

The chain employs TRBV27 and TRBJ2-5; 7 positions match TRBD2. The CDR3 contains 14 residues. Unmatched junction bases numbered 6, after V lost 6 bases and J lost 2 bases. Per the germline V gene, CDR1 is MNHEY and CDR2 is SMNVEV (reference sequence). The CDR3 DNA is TGTGCCAGCAGCAGCCGGGGGGTACAAGAGACCCAGTACTTC. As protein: CASSSRGVQETQYF.

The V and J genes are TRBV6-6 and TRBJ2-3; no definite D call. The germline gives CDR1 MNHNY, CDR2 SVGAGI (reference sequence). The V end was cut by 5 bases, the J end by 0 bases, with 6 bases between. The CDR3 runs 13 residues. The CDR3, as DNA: TGTGCCAGCAGTGCGGCCAGCACAGATACGCAGTATTTT. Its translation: CASSAASTDTQYF.

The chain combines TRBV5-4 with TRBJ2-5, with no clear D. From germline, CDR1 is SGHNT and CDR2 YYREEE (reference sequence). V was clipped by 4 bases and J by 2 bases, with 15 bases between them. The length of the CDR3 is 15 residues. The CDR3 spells CASSHPGSGQETQYF. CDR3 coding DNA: TGTGCCAGCAGCCACCCCGGTTCAGGTCAAGAGACCCAGTACTTC.

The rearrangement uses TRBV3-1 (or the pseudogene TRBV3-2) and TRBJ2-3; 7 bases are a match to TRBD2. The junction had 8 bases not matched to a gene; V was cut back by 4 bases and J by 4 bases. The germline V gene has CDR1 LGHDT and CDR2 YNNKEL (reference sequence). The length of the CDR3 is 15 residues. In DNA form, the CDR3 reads TGTGCCAGCAGCCCCCGGACTAGAACGTCAGATACGCAGTATTTT. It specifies CASSPRTRTSDTQYF.

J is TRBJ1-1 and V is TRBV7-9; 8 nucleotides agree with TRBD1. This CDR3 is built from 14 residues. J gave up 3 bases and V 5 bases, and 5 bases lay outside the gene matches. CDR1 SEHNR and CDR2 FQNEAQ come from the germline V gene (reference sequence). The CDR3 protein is CASSRTGMDTEAFF. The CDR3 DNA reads TGTGCCAGCAGCCGGACAGGGATGGACACTGAAGCTTTCTTT.

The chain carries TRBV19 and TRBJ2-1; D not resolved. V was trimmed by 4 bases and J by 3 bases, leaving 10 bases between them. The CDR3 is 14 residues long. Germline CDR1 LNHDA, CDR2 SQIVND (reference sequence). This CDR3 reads CASSTDTVYNEQFF. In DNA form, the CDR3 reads TGTGCCAGTAGTACAGATACGGTCTACAATGAGCAGTTCTTC.

CDR3 sequence reads: CASSPSRGGWELFF. Written as DNA, the CDR3 is TGTGCCAGCAGCCCCTCCAGGGGCGGATGGGAGCTGTTTTTT. The J gene is TRBJ2-2, the V gene TRBV3-1 (or the pseudogene TRBV3-2), with TRBD1 as a possible D gene (6 bases). The germline gives CDR1 LGHDT, CDR2 YNNKEL (reference sequence). Trimming shortened V by 4 bases and J by 9 bases, and 15 bases separated the two germline ends. CDR3 length: 14 residues.

CDR3 region: CASSQTDTQYF. The CDR3 DNA is TGTGCCAGCAGTCAGACAGATACGCAGTATTTT. This sequence joins TRBV12-3 or TRBV12-4 and TRBJ2-3; D is uncertain. The CDR3 sequence is 11 residues long. V was cut by 5 bases and J by 3 bases, with 3 bases left in between.

The CDR3 region has the DNA TGCGCCAGCAGCATAGGACAGGGCGGGGGCTACACCTTC. Its translation is CASSIGQGGGYTF. The rearrangement joins TRBV5-1 to TRBJ1-2, with 8 nucleotides matching TRBD1. V lost 4 bases and J lost 8; bases outside the gene matches: 7. Per the germline V gene, CDR1 is SGHRS and CDR2 is YFSETQ. The CDR3 covers 13 residues.

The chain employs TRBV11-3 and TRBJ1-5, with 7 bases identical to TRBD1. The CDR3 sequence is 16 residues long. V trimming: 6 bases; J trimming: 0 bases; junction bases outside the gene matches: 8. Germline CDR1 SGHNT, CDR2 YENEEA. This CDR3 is CASSLRGAHSNQPQHF. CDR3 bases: TGTGCCAGCAGTCTCAGGGGGGCCCATAGCAATCAGCCCCAGCATTTT. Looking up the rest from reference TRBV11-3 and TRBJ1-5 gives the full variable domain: EAGVVQSPRYKIIEKKQPVAFWCNPISGHNTLYWYLQNLGQGPELLIRYENEEAVDDSQLPKDRFSAERLKGVDSTLKIQPAELGDSAVYLCASSLRGAHSNQPQHFGDGTRLSIL.

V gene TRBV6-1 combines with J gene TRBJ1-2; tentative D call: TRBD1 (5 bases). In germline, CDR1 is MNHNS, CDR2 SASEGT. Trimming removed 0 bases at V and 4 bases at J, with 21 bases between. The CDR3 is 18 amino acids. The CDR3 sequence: CASSEASPWEGLIYGYTF. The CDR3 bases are TGTGCCAGCAGTGAAGCGTCGCCTTGGGAGGGGTTGATCTATGGCTACACCTTC.

The DNA of the CDR3 is TGTGCCAGCAGCTCAACCGGGGGGGGTTACACAGATACGCAGTATTTT. Encoded protein: CASSSTGGGYTDTQYF. The chain couples TRBV6-2 or TRBV6-3 to TRBJ2-3; 8 bases map to TRBD2. The V gene end was trimmed by 6 bases and the J gene end by 2 bases; junction bases not matched to a gene: 10. Germline values: CDR1 MNHEY, CDR2 SVGEGT. CDR3 length equals 16 residues.

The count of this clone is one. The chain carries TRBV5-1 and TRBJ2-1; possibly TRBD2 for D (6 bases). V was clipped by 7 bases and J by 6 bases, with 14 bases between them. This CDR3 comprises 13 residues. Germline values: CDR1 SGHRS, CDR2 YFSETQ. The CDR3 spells CASRDSGLNEQFF. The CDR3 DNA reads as TGCGCCAGCCGTGATAGCGGCCTCAATGAGCAGTTCTTC. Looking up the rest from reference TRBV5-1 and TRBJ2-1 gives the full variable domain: KAGVTQTPRYLIKTRGQQVTLSCSPISGHRSVSWYQQTPGQGLQFLFEYFSETQRNKGNFPGRFSGRQFSNSRSEMNVSTLELGDSALYLCASRDSGLNEQFFGPGTRLTVL.

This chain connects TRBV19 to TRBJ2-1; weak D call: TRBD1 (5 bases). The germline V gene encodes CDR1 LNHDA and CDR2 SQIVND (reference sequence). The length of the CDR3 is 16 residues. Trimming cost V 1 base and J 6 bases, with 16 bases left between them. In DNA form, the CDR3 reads TGTGCCAGTAGTATAGGACAGCAAAGCTGGGGCAATGAGCAGTTCTTC. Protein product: CASSIGQQSWGNEQFF.

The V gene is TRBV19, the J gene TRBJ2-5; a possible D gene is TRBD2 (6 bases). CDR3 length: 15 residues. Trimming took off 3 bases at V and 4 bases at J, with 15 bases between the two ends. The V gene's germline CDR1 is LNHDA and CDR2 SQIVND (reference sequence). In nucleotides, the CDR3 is TGTGCCAGTAGTATCGGGAGCGGGTTAGGAGAGACCCAGTACTTC. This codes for CASSIGSGLGETQYF.

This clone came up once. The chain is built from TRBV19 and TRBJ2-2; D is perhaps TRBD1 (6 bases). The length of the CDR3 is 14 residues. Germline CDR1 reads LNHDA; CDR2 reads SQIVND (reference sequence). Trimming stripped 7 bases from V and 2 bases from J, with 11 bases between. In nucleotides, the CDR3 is TGTGCCAGTAACAGGGCGAGTAACACCGGGGAGCTGTTTTTT. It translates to CASNRASNTGELFF. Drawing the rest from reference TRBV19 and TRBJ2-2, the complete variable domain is DGGITQSPKYLFRKEGQNVTLSCEQNLNHDAMYWYRQDPGQGLRLIYYSQIVNDFQKGDIAEGYSVSREKKESFPLTVTSAQKNPTAFYLCASNRASNTGELFFGEGSRLTVL.

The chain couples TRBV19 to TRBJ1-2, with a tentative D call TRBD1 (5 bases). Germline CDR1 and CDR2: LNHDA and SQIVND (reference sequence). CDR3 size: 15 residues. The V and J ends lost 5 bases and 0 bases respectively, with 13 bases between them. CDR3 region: CASSPQGAANYGYTF. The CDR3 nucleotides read TGTGCCAGTAGTCCACAAGGGGCCGCTAACTATGGCTACACCTTC.